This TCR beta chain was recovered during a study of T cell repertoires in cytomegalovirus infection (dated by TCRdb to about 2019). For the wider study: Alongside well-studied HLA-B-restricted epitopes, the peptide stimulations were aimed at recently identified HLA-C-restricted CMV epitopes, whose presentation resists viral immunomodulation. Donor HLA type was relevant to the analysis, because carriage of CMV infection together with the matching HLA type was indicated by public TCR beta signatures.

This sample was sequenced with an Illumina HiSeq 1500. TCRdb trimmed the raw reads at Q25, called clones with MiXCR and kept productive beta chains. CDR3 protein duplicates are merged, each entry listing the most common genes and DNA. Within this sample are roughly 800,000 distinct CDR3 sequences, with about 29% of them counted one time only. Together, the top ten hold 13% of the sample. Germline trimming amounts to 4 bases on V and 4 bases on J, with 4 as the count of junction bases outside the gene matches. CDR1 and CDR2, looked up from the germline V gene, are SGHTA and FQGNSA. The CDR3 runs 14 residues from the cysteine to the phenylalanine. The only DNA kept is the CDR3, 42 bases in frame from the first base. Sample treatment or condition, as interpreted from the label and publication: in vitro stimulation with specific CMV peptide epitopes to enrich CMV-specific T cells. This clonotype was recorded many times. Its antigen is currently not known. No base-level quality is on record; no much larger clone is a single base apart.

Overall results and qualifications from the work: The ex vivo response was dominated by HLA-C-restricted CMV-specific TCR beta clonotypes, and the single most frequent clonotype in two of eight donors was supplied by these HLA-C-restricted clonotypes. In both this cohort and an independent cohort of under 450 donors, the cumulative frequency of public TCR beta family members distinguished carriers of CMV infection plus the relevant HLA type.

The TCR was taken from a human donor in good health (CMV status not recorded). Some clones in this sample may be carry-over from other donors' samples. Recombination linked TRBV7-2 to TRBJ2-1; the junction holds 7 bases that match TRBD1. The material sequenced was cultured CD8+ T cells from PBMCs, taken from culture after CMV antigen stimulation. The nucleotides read TGTGCCAGCAGCTACCGGGACAGTTACAATGAGCAGTTCTTC. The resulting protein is CASSYRDSYNEQFF.